This T cell receptor beta chain came from a study of blood T cell repertoires in COVID-19. Study-level information: Samples taken during acute and convalescent COVID-19 were collected in the United States, Italy and Spain. Sample material is recorded as cDNA or gDNA derived from T cells, B-cell-depleted T cells, or PBMCs.

Original handling: The assay estimated nucleated cells by amplifying reference gene primers. Produced via immunoSEQ multiplex PCR; TCRdb's table is partial and in-frame only. For V, J and clone size, that table is used; D and trimming come from the DNA. This table has about 210,000 clones, about 88% appearing once. The CDR3 spans 16 residues. J gave up 9 bases and V 1 base, and 5 bases lay outside the gene matches. Germline-derived CDR1 and CDR2 are SGHAT and FQDESV (reference sequence). The V and J genes are TRBV11-1 and TRBJ2-1; TRBD2 matches at 14 bases. Sequenced sample: peripheral blood. The receptor's source is a man between 65 and 85 years old with acute or convalescent COVID-19. CDR3 sequence: CASSLGTSGRLSEQFF. DNA of the CDR3: TGTGCCAGCAGCTTAGGGACTAGCGGGAGGTTGAGTGAGCAGTTCTTC. Together with reference TRBV11-1 and TRBJ2-1, the CDR3 gives the full variable domain: EAEVAQSPRYKITEKSQAVAFWCDPISGHATLYWYRQILGQGPELLVQFQDESVVDDSQLPKDRFSAERLKGVDSTLKIQPAELGDSAMYLCASSLGTSGRLSEQFFGPGTRLTVL.